The present T cell receptor beta chain was sequenced within a study of OX40 agonist ivuxolimab in advanced cancers. TCRdb keeps only in-frame clones here, not all; method: immunoSEQ multiplex PCR. The sample carries about 110,000 clones, over 85% recorded once. The sequence was obtained from an adult with an advanced solid tumor such as melanoma, head and neck, liver or kidney cancer. Source: CD4+ or CD8+ T cells sorted from blood, taken in a trial of the OX40 agonist ivuxolimab.

The CDR3, as DNA: TGTGCCAGCAGCTCCACCAATGGTGAGCAGTTCTTC. Its protein product is CASSSTNGEQFF. The chain carries TRBV7-3 and TRBJ2-1; the D is unclear. Trimming took 4 bases from V and 9 from J, leaving 10 bases between them. The germline V gene encodes CDR1 SGHTA and CDR2 FQGTGA. The CDR3 sequence is 12 residues long. Supplemented by reference TRBV7-3 and TRBJ2-1, the full variable domain reads GAGVSQTPSNKVTEKGKYVELRCDPISGHTALYWYRQSLGQGPEFLIYFQGTGAADDSGLPNDRFFAVRPEGSVSTLKIQRTERGDSAVYLCASSSTNGEQFFGPGTRLTVL.